The clone carrying this T cell receptor beta chain has just one count. The data originate from a study of blood T cell repertoires in COVID-19. Study information: Donors in the United States, Italy and Spain gave samples during acute or convalescent COVID-19. T cells, B-cell-depleted T cells, or PBMCs supplied cDNA or gDNA.

Assay used: immunoSEQ multiplex PCR; TCRdb lists only in-frame clones, some missing. The sample has fewer than 450,000 clones, about 90% seen once. Trimming removed 7 bases from V and 0 bases from J, with 13 bases in between. CDR3 length equals 16 residues. Germline V gene data show CDR1 as MDHEN and CDR2 as SYDVKM. Participants spanned ages about 18 to 100 years and resided in about two dozen US areas. Each participant's cohort was designated according to participant-reported clinical history. The chain couples TRBV28 to TRBJ2-6; D is perhaps TRBD2 (5 bases). The material sequenced was PBMCs or T cells enriched from blood (not recorded which). The origin of this receptor is a man between 18 and 29 years old who had recovered from COVID-19. The CDR3, as DNA: TGTGCCAGCATTTCCGGCGGGTACTCTGGGGCCAACGTCCTGACTTTC. It is translated as CASISGGYSGANVLTF. Drawing the rest from reference TRBV28 and TRBJ2-6, the complete variable domain is DVKVTQSSRYLVKRTGEKVFLECVQDMDHENMFWYRQDPGLGLRLIYFSYDVKMKEKGDIPEGYSVSREKKERFSLILESASTNQTSMYLCASISGGYSGANVLTFGAGSRLTVL.